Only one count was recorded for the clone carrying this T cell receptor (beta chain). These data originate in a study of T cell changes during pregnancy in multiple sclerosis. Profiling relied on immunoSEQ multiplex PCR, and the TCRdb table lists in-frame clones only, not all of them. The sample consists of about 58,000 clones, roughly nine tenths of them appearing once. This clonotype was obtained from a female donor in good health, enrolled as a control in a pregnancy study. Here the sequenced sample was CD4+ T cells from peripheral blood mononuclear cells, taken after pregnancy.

The CDR3 DNA follows: TGTGCCATCAGTGAGTCTAAAGCGGAACCGAACACCGGGGAGCTGTTTTTT. Residues: CAISESKAEPNTGELFF. This chain connects TRBV10-3 to TRBJ2-2; a weak D match, TRBD2 (5 bases). V lost 0 bases and J lost 0, with 11 bases in between. The germline V gene encodes CDR1 ENHRY and CDR2 SYGVKD. The CDR3 loop spans 17 amino acids.